This T cell receptor beta chain was captured in a study of shared clonotypes between healthy human individuals. Measured with immunoSEQ multiplex PCR; TCRdb has only the in-frame clones, and not every one. The sample has approximately 740,000 clones, over 65% seen once. V lost 3 bases and J lost 7; bases outside the gene matches: 10. Per germline, CDR1 SGHRS and CDR2 YFSETQ. The CDR3 length is 14 residues. The material sequenced was memory CD4+ T cells sorted from blood. The subset is: CD45RA-negative fraction. The chain has TRBV5-1 and TRBJ2-7, with 7 bases fitting TRBD1. The sequence came from a woman younger than 45 in good health. CDR3 amino acids: CASSSLDRAEEQYF. DNA of the CDR3: TGCGCCAGCAGCTCACTTGACAGGGCTGAGGAGCAGTACTTC.